The 22 T cell receptor beta chains below were found in one sample sequenced in a study of CD8 T cells in ankylosing spondylitis. Study-wide points: Apparently characteristic of ankylosing spondylitis blood was a TCR beta motif (about 8 highly homologous variants).

The antigens for these receptors are not known. TCRdb fed the 5' RACE reads into MiXCR, producing one record per CDR3 protein. The table has around 94,000 distinct CDR3 sequences, about 9% seen once. Sequencing was done on a sample of blood, either unsorted or a sorted T cell fraction (not recorded which). The receptor source for this set is a male donor with ankylosing spondylitis.

This clonotype has just a few counts. The chain has TRBV5-4 and TRBJ2-1; the D gene is possibly TRBD1 (6 bases). The CDR3 has 15 residues. V lost 4 bases and J lost 5, with 16 bases in between. CDR1 and CDR2 (germline): SGHNT, YYREEE (reference sequence). DNA for the CDR3: TGTGCCAGCAGCGGAGACAGGTTGATAAACAATGAGCAGTTCTTC. Translated: CASSGDRLINNEQFF.

This rearrangement joins TRBV18 to TRBJ2-1; TRBD2 might be the D (6 bases). Trimming pared 3 bases from V and 0 bases from J, leaving 12 bases between. This CDR3 has 16 residues. Germline-derived CDR1 and CDR2 are KGHSH and LQKENI. The CDR3 DNA sequence: TGTGCCAGCTCACCCGGGACTTCCAGCTCCTACAATGAGCAGTTCTTC. Amino acids: CASSPGTSSSYNEQFF.

The rearrangement uses TRBV3-1 and TRBJ2-3; D is ambiguous. Germline V CDR1 and CDR2: LGHDT, YNNKEL (reference sequence). Trimming stripped 5 bases from V and 2 bases from J, with 8 bases between. CDR3 length equals 13 residues. CDR3 bases: TGTGCCAGCAGCGGGCGTATCACAGATACGCAGTATTTT. It yields the protein CASSGRITDTQYF.

This CDR3 reads CASSFGTRGADTQYF. CDR3 nucleotides: TGTGCCAGCAGCTTTGGGACTAGGGGCGCAGATACGCAGTATTTT. This chain joins TRBV5-6 and TRBJ2-3; the match to TRBD2 covers 8 bases. Trimming removed 2 bases from V and 4 bases from J; junction bases left unmatched: 6. Germline V gene data show CDR1 as SGHDT and CDR2 as YYEEEE. The CDR3 loop spans 15 amino acids.

This clonotype has just a few counts. The rearrangement links TRBV25-1 to TRBJ1-2; D not resolved. V was cut by 4 bases and J by 3 bases, with 12 bases left in between. Germline assignment: CDR1 MGHDK and CDR2 SYGVNS. This CDR3 region has 14 residues. CDR3 residues: CASSGAAEDYGYTF. The CDR3 nucleotides are TGTGCCAGCAGTGGAGCCGCTGAGGACTATGGCTACACCTTC.

This clonotype turned up a few times. The CDR3 loop is CASSQGEITDGYTF. In DNA, the CDR3 is TGTGCCAGCAGCCAAGGAGAGATTACGGATGGCTACACCTTC. The rearrangement links TRBV4-2 to TRBJ1-2; D ambiguous. This CDR3 has 14 amino acids. Germline V gene data show CDR1 as LGHNA and CDR2 as YNFKEQ. V was pared by 1 base and J by 6 bases, with 12 bases between.

The chain recombines TRBV2 with TRBJ2-7, with TRBD2 identical over 14 bases. Trimming at V came to 7 bases and at J to 4 bases, leaving 3 bases not matched to a gene. CDR1 and CDR2 from the germline V gene are SNHLY and FYNNEI. The CDR3 has 14 amino acids. CDR3 sequence: CASIGTSGSYEQYF. In nucleotides, the CDR3 is TGTGCCAGCATAGGGACTAGCGGGAGTTACGAGCAGTACTTC.

V gene TRBV15 combines with J gene TRBJ1-5; a possible D gene is TRBD1 (5 bases). The length of the CDR3 is 16 residues. Germline V CDR1 and CDR2: LNHNV, YYDKDF (reference sequence). V was clipped by 0 bases and J by 7 bases, with 16 bases between them. This chain's CDR3 is CATSRETEGVGQPQHF. CDR3 sequence (DNA): TGTGCCACCAGCAGAGAGACCGAAGGGGTAGGCCAGCCCCAGCATTTT.

This clonotype was counted ten times or more. The V call is TRBV27, the J call TRBJ2-1, with 8 nucleotides matching TRBD1. Trimming took 6 bases from V and 0 from J; bases not matched to a gene: 4. The germline gives CDR1 MNHEY, CDR2 SMNVEV (reference sequence). The CDR3 has 15 residues. CDR3 DNA: TGTGCCAGCAGGACAGGGGTCAACTCCTACAATGAGCAGTTCTTC. Amino acid sequence: CASRTGVNSYNEQFF.

There are many counts of this clonotype. The genes are TRBV5-1 and TRBJ2-7, with 10 bases fitting TRBD1. With V trimmed by 4 bases and J by 0 bases, 13 bases remained unmatched. The CDR3 sequence is 18 residues long. CDR1 and CDR2 from the germline V gene are SGHRS and YFSETQ. The CDR3 sequence: CASSPDRDRGKSSYEQYF. In nucleotides, the CDR3 is TGCGCCAGCAGCCCCGACCGGGACAGGGGTAAGAGCTCCTACGAGCAGTACTTC.

Ten or more counts support this clonotype. The V gene is TRBV25-1, the J gene TRBJ1-1, with no clear D. CDR1 and CDR2 (germline): MGHDK, SYGVNS. Trimming pared 3 bases from V and 1 base from J, leaving 3 bases between. The CDR3 has 12 residues. As DNA, the CDR3 is TGTGCCAGCAGTGACTGGAACACTGAAGCTTTCTTT. This codes for CASSDWNTEAFF.

The table lists this clonotype with a few counts. The chain couples TRBV29-1 to TRBJ1-2; 7 bases fit TRBD1. Germline CDR1 and CDR2: SQVTM and ANQGSEA. V shed 4 bases and J 8 bases; nucleotides not matched to a gene: 10. This CDR3 comprises 13 residues. The CDR3 is CSVGGTDGGGYTF. The CDR3 DNA sequence: TGCAGCGTTGGGGGGACAGACGGAGGAGGCTACACCTTC.

The chain recombines TRBV20-1 with TRBJ2-7; D gene ambiguous. V shed 0 bases and J shed 2 bases, with 11 bases lying between them. Germline V CDR1 and CDR2: DFQATT, SNEGSKA (reference sequence). This CDR3 comprises 14 residues. The CDR3 region is CSARDQGSAYEQYF. The DNA of the CDR3 is TGCAGTGCTAGAGATCAAGGGTCCGCCTACGAGCAGTACTTC.

This clonotype was observed at least ten times. V usage is TRBV7-9 and J usage is TRBJ1-4; 11 bases agree with TRBD1. Germline-derived CDR1 and CDR2 are SEHNR and FQNEAQ (reference sequence). J lost 10 bases, V lost 5 bases, and 6 bases had no gene match. This CDR3 has 14 residues. The CDR3 region is CASSQLGQGVKLFF. The CDR3 coding sequence is TGTGCCAGCAGCCAATTGGGACAGGGGGTAAAACTGTTTTTT.

The rearrangement links TRBV27 to TRBJ2-6; D gene uncertain. From germline, CDR1 is MNHEY and CDR2 SMNVEV (reference sequence). The CDR3 loop spans 13 amino acids. Trimming pared 7 bases from V and 2 bases from J, leaving 6 bases between. The CDR3 spells CASKPPGANVLTF. Written as DNA, the CDR3 is TGTGCCAGCAAACCCCCTGGGGCCAACGTCCTGACTTTC.

This clonotype was detected many times. The rearrangement links TRBV20-1 to TRBJ2-1; possibly TRBD2 for D (6 bases). The CDR3 totals 17 residues. Trimming removed 0 bases at V and 8 bases at J, with 23 bases between. CDR1 and CDR2 (germline): DFQATT, SNEGSKA (reference sequence). CDR3 coding DNA: TGCAGTGCTAGAGATTTTATTCGGACTACTCTAGTCGATGAGCAGTTCTTC. Its translation: CSARDFIRTTLVDEQFF.

In its sample, this clonotype was seen a few times. The chain has TRBV4-2 and TRBJ1-1; weak D call: TRBD1 (6 bases). Trimming took 4 bases from V and 5 from J, leaving 20 bases between them. The V gene's germline CDR1 is LGHNA and CDR2 YNFKEQ. The CDR3 totals 16 residues. The CDR3 protein is CASSPPQGPVGTEAFF. Here the CDR3 DNA reads TGTGCCAGCAGCCCCCCCCAGGGGCCTGTGGGGACTGAAGCTTTCTTT.

J is TRBJ2-7 and V is TRBV27; 7 bases are a match to TRBD2. V gave up 5 bases and J gave up 6 bases; unmatched junction bases: 7. CDR3 length: 13 residues. CDR1 is MNHEY and CDR2 is SMNVEV in the germline V gene (reference sequence). This chain's CDR3 is CASSSLRGSEQYV. As DNA, the CDR3 is TGTGCCAGCAGTAGCCTGCGCGGGAGCGAGCAGTACGTC.

V gene TRBV14 combines with J gene TRBJ1-6; 9 bases line up with TRBD1. Germline V gives CDR1 SGHDN, CDR2 FVKESK. The CDR3 spans 16 residues. Trimming cost V 1 base and J 10 bases; bases outside gene matches: 8. CDR3 sequence reads: CASSQGDRDSWSPLHF. CDR3 coding DNA: TGTGCCAGCAGCCAAGGGGACAGGGACTCTTGGTCACCCCTCCACTTT.

This sequence joins TRBV3-1 and TRBJ2-7; tentatively, D is TRBD1 (5 bases). The V and J ends lost 4 bases and 3 bases respectively, with 13 bases between them. The CDR3 contains 14 residues. Germline loops: CDR1 LGHDT, CDR2 YNNKEL (reference sequence). The CDR3 DNA reads TGTGCCAGCAGCCCGCTTTTAGGGGTCTACGAGCAGTACTTC. This encodes CASSPLLGVYEQYF.

This clonotype was counted ten times or more. This chain links TRBV7-9 with TRBJ2-1; TRBD2 matches at 7 bases. This CDR3 region has 14 residues. From germline, CDR1 is SEHNR and CDR2 FQNEAQ (reference sequence). Trimming took 4 bases from V and 4 from J; bases not matched to a gene: 4. CDR3 region: CASSWTSRYNEQFF. DNA for the CDR3: TGTGCCAGCAGCTGGACTAGTAGGTACAATGAGCAGTTCTTC.

This chain joins TRBV2 and TRBJ2-1; 10 bases line up with TRBD2. Germline assignment: CDR1 SNHLY and CDR2 FYNNEI. With V trimmed by 3 bases and J by 8 bases, 4 bases remained unmatched. This CDR3 has 14 residues. CDR3 region: CASSDSGRLDEQFF. The CDR3 bases are TGTGCCAGCAGTGATAGCGGGAGGCTCGATGAGCAGTTCTTC.